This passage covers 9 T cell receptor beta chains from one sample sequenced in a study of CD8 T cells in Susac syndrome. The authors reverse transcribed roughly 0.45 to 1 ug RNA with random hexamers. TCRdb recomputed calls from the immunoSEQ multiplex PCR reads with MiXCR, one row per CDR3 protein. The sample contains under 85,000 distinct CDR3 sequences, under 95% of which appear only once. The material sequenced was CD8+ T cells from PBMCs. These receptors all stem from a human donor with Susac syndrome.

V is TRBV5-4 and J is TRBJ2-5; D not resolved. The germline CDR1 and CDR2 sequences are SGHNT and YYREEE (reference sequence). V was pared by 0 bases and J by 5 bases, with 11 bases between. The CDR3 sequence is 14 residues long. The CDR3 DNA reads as TGTGCCAGCAGCTTGGAAACAGTGGAGGAGACCCAGTACTTC. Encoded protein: CASSLETVEETQYF.

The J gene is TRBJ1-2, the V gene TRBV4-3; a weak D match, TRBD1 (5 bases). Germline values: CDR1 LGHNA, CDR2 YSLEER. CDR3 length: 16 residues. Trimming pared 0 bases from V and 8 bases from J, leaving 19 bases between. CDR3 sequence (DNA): TGCGCCAGCAGCCAAGATTTCGTATCCCAGGGACGGGGCTACACCTTC. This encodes CASSQDFVSQGRGYTF.

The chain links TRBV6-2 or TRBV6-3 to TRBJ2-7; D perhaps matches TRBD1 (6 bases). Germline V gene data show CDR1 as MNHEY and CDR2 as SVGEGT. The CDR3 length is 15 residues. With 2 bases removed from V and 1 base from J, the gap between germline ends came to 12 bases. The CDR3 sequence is CASSYPSDRSYEQYF. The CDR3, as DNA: TGTGCCAGCAGTTACCCCTCCGACAGGTCCTACGAGCAGTACTTC.

CDR3 region: CASSSDRTGYTF. Written as DNA, the CDR3 is TGTGCCAGTAGTTCCGACAGGACTGGCTACACCTTC. This chain uses TRBV19 with TRBJ1-2; the D gene is possibly TRBD1 (6 bases). Trimming took 5 bases from V and 7 from J, leaving 11 bases between them. Germline V lookup: CDR1 LNHDA, CDR2 SQIVND (reference sequence). This CDR3 is built from 12 residues. Drawing the rest from reference TRBV19 and TRBJ1-2, the complete variable domain is DGGITQSPKYLFRKEGQNVTLSCEQNLNHDAMYWYRQDPGQGLRLIYYSQIVNDFQKGDIAEGYSVSREKKESFPLTVTSAQKNPTAFYLCASSSDRTGYTFGSGTRLTVV.

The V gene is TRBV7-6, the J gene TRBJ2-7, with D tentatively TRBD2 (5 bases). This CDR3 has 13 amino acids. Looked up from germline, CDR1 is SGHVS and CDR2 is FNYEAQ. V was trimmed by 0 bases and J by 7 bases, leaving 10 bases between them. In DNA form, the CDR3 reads TGTGCCAGCAGCTTAGCGGTACCGGGGGAGCAGTACTTC. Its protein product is CASSLAVPGEQYF.

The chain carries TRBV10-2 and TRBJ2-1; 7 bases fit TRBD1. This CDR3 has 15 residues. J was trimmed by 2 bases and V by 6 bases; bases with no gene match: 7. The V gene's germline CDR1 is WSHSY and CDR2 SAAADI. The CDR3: CASRLDRPTYNEQFF. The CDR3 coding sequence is TGCGCCAGCAGATTGGACAGGCCAACCTACAATGAGCAGTTCTTC.

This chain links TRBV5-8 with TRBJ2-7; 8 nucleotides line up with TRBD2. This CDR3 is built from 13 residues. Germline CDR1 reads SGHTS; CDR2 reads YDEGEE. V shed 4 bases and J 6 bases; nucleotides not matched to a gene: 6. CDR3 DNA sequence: TGTGCCAGCAGCCCAGTCGGGGGGGTCGAGCAGTACTTC. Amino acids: CASSPVGGVEQYF.

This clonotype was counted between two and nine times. CDR3 DNA: TGTGCCAGCAGCTCCGGGACAGGGGGCATCAACGAGCAGTACTTC. Translation gives CASSSGTGGINEQYF. This sequence joins TRBV7-2 and TRBJ2-7; 12 nucleotides agree with TRBD1. The CDR3 loop spans 15 amino acids. V was pared by 4 bases and J by 5 bases, with 6 bases of the junction left unmatched. The germline gives CDR1 SGHTA, CDR2 FQGNSA.

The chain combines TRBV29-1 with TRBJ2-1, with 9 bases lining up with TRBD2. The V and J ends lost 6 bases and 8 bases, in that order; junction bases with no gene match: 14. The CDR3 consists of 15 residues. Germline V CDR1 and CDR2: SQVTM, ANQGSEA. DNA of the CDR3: TGCAGCGTCGAAATTAGCGGGAGTCGGGGGGATGAGCAGTTCTTC. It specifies CSVEISGSRGDEQFF.